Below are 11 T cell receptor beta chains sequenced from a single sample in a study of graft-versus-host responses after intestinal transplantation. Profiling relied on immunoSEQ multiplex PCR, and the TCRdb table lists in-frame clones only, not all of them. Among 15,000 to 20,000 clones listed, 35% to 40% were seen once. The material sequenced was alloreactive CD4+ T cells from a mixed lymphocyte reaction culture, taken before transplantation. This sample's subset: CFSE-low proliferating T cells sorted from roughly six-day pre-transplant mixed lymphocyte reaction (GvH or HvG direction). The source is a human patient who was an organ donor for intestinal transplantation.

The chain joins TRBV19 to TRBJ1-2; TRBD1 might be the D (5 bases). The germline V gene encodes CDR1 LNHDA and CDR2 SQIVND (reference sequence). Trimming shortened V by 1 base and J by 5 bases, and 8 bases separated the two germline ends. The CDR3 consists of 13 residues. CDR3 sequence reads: CASSIVEGYGYTF. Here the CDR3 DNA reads TGTGCCAGTAGTATAGTGGAGGGGTATGGCTACACCTTC.

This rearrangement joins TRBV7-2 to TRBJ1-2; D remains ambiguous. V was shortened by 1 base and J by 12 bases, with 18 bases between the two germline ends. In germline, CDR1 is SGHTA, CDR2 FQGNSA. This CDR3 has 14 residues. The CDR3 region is CASSLGGISRSHTF. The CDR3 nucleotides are TGTGCCAGCAGCTTAGGGGGTATCAGTAGGTCCCACACCTTC.

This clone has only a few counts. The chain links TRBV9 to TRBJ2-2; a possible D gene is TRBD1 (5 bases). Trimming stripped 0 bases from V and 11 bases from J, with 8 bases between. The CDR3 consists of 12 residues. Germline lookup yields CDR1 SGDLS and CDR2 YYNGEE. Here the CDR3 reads CASSVDWGELFF. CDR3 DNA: TGTGCCAGCAGCGTAGACTGGGGCGAGCTGTTTTTT.

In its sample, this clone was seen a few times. CDR3 bases: TGTGCCAGCAGTGAGAGGCAGGGGGCGCGTGGAAACACCATATATTTT. This sequence encodes CASSERQGARGNTIYF. The gene calls are TRBV4-2 and TRBJ1-3; TRBD1 matches 8 bases. V shed 6 bases, J shed 3 bases, and the junction held 10 bases outside the gene matches. The germline gives CDR1 LGHNA, CDR2 YNFKEQ. This CDR3 region has 16 residues.

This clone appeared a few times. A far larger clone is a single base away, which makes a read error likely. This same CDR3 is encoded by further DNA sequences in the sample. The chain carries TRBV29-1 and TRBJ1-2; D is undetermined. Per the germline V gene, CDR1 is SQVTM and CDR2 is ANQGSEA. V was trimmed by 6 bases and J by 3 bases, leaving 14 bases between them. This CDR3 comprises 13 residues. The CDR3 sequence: CSVAEGADYGYTF. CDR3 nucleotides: TGCAGCGTGGCAGAGGGTGCGGACTATGGCTACACCTTC. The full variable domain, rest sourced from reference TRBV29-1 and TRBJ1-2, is SAVISQKPSRDICQRGTSLTIQCQVDSQVTMMFWYRQQPGQSLTLIATANQGSEATYESGFVIDKFPISRPNLTFSTLTVSNMSPEDSSIYLCSVAEGADYGYTFGSGTRLTVV.

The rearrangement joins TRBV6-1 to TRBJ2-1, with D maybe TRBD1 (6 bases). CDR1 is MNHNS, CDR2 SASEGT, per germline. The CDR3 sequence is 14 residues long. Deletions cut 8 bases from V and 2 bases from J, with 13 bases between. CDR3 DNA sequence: TGTGCCAGCGGGATTGGACAGCCCTACAATGAGCAGTTCTTC. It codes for CASGIGQPYNEQFF.

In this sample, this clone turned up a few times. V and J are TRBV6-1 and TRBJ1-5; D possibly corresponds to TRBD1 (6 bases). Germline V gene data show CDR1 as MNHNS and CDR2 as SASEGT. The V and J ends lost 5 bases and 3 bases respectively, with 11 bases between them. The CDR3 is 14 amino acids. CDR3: CASSYRGVNQPQHF. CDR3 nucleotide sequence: TGTGCCAGCAGTTATAGGGGGGTCAATCAGCCCCAGCATTTT.

The CDR3 nucleotides read TGCAGCGTTGGTTTAAACTATGGCTACACCTTC. Translating gives CSVGLNYGYTF. This chain uses TRBV29-1 with TRBJ1-2; D is uncertain. CDR3 length: 11 residues. V dropped 4 bases and J dropped 2 bases, with 5 bases sitting between them. CDR1 SQVTM and CDR2 ANQGSEA come from the germline V gene.

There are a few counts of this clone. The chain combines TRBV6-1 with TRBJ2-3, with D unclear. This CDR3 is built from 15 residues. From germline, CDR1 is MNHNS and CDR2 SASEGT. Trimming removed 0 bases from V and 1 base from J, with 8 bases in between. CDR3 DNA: TGTGCCAGCAGTGAAGCCAGGTTTCGCACAGATACGCAGTATTTT. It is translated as CASSEARFRTDTQYF.

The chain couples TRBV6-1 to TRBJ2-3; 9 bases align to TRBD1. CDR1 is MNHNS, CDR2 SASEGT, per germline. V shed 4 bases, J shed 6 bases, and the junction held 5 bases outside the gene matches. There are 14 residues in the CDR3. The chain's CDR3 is CASSGQGELDTQYF. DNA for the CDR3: TGTGCCAGCAGTGGACAGGGGGAGTTGGATACGCAGTATTTT.

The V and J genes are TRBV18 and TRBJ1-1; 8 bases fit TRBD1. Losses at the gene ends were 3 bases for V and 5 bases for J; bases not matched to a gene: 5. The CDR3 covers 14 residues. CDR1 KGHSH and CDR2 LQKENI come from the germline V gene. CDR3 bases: TGTGCCAGCTCACCCCTGGACAGGGAAACTGAAGCTTTCTTT. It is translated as CASSPLDRETEAFF. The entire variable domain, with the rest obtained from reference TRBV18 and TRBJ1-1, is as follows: NAGVMQNPRHLVRRRGQEARLRCSPMKGHSHVYWYRQLPEEGLKFMVYLQKENIIDESGMPKERFSAEFPKEGPSILRIQQVVRGDSAAYFCASSPLDRETEAFFGQGTRLTVV.